Sequencing of this T cell receptor beta chain was carried out in a study of T cells in Graves' hyperthyroidism and ophthalmopathy. Regarding the study as a whole: Blood also contained most expanded thyroid clonotypes above 0.001. By a 13 V-J model, ophthalmopathy was set apart from stable hyperthyroidism.

In germline, CDR1 is SGHTA, CDR2 FQGTGA. CDR3 length equals 13 residues. About this clonotype: Its antigen is not known. Just one base apart from a much larger clone, this may be a read error.

Out of over 9 ml of fresh peripheral blood came the PBMCs. RNA transcripts served as the template for amplifying TCR beta CDR3 regions. Initially, a first-round RT-PCR of the TCR CDR3 employed the HTBI primer set. In TCRdb, the multiplex PCR reads were re-called with MiXCR into one record per CDR3 protein. The sample contains around 700,000 distinct CDR3 sequences, roughly a third of which appear only once. The genes are TRBV7-3 and TRBJ1-2; no clear D. The sequence came from a woman aged 40 to 50 with Graves' hyperthyroidism. The material sequenced was blood. CDR3 residues: CASRLSEGYGYTF. CDR3 bases: TGTGCCAGCCGCTTAAGTGAAGGATATGGCTACACCTTC.